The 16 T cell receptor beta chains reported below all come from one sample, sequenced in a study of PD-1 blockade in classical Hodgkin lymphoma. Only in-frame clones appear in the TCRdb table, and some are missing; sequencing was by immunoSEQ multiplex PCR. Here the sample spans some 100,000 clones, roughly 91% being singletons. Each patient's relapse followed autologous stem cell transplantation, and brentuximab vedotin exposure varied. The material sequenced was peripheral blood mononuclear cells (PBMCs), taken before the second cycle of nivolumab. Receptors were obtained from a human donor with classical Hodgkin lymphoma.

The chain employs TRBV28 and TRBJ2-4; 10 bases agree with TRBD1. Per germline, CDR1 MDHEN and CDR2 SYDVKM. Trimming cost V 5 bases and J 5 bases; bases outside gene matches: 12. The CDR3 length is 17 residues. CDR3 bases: TGTGCCAGCAGTCTTCCTCCGGCCGGGACAGGGGAAAACATTCAGTACTTC. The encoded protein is CASSLPPAGTGENIQYF.

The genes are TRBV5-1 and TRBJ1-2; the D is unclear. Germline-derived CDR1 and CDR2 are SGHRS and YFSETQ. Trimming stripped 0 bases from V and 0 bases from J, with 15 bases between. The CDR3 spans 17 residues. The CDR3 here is CASSLGVKPIANYGYTF. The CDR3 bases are TGCGCCAGCAGCTTGGGTGTTAAGCCTATCGCTAACTATGGCTACACCTTC.

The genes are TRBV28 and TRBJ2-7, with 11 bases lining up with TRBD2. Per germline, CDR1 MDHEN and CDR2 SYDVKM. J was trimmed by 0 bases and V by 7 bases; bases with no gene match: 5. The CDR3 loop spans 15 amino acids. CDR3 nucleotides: TGTGCCAGCATCTCTCTAGCGGGGGGCTCCTACGAGCAGTACTTC. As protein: CASISLAGGSYEQYF.

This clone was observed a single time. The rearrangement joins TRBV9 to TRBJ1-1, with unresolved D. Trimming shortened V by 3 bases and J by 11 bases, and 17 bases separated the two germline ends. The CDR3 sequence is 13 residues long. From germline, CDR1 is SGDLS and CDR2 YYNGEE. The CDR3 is CASSGTELPGAFF. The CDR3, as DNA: TGTGCCAGCAGCGGAACAGAACTACCTGGGGCTTTCTTT.

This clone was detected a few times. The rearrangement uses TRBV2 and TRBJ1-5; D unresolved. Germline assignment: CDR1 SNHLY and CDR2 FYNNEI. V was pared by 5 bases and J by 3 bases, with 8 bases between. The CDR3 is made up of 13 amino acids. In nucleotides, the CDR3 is TGTGCCAGCAGTCTAGACAACAATCAGCCCCAGCATTTT. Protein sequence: CASSLDNNQPQHF.

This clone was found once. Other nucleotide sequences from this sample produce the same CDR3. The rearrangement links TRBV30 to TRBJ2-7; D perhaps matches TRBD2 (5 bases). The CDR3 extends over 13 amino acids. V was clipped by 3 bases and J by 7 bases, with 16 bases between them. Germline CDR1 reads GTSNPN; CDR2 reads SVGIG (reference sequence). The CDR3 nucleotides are TGTGCCTGGAGCCCGGGTCCCCCGGGGGAGCAGTACTTC. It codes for CAWSPGPPGEQYF.

The CDR3 DNA sequence: TGTGCCAGCAGTTACTGGGGCTCCTACGAGCAGTACTTC. It translates to CASSYWGSYEQYF. The chain carries TRBV6-5 and TRBJ2-7, with unresolved D. The V and J ends lost 1 base and 0 bases respectively, with 4 bases between them. CDR3 size: 13 residues. Germline values: CDR1 MNHEY, CDR2 SVGAGI.

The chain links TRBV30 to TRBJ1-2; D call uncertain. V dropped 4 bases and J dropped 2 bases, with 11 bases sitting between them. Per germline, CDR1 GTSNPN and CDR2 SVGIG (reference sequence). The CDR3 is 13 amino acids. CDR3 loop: CAWKPWSNYGYTF. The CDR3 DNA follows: TGTGCCTGGAAGCCATGGAGCAACTATGGCTACACCTTC.

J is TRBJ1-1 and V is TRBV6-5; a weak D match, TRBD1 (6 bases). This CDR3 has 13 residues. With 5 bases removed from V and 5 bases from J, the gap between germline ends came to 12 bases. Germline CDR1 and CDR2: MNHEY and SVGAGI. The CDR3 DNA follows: TGTGCCAGCAGTGAAAGGGGGTTGACTGAAGCTTTCTTT. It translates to CASSERGLTEAFF.

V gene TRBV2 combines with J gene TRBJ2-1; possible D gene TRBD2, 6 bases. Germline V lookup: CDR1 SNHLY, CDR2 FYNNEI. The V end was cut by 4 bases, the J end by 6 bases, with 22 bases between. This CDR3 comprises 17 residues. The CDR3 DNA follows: TGTGCCAGCAGTGTGCCGCGGGGCCCACTCGTGAGCAATGAGCAGTTCTTC. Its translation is CASSVPRGPLVSNEQFF. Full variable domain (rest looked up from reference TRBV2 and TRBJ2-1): EPEVTQTPSHQVTQMGQEVILRCVPISNHLYFYWYRQILGQKVEFLVSFYNNEISEKSEIFDDQFSVERPDGSNFTLKIRSTKLEDSAMYFCASSVPRGPLVSNEQFFGPGTRLTVL.

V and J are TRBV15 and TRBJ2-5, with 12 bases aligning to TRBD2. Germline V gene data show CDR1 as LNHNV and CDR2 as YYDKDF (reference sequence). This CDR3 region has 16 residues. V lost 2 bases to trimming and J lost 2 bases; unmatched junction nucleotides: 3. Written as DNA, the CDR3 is TGTGCCACCAGCAGAACTAGCGGGGGGCCTCAAGAGACCCAGTACTTC. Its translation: CATSRTSGGPQETQYF. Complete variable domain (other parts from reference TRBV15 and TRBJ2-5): DAMVIQNPRYQVTQFGKPVTLSCSQTLNHNVMYWYQQKSSQAPKLLFHYYDKDFNNEADTPDNFQSRRPNTSFCFLDIRSPGLGDTAMYLCATSRTSGGPQETQYFGPGTRLLVL.

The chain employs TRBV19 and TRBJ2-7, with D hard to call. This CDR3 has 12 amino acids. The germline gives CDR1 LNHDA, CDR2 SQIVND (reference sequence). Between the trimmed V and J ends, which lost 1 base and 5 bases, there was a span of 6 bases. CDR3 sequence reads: CASSIGVNEQYF. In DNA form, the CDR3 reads TGTGCCAGTAGTATAGGTGTTAACGAGCAGTACTTC. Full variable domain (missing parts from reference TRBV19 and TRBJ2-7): DGGITQSPKYLFRKEGQNVTLSCEQNLNHDAMYWYRQDPGQGLRLIYYSQIVNDFQKGDIAEGYSVSREKKESFPLTVTSAQKNPTAFYLCASSIGVNEQYFGPGTRLTVT.

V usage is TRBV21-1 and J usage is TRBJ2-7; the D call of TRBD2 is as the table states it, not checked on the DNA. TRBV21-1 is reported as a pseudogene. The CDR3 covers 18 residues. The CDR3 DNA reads TGTGCCAGCAGCAAAGAGGGGGGGCAGGGAAGTAGCTCCTACGAGCAGTACTTC. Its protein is CASSKEGGQGSSSYEQYF.

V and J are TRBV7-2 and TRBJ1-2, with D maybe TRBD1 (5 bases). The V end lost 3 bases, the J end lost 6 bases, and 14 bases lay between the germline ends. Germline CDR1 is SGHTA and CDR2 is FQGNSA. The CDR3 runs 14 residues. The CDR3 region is CASSFQFLGDGYTF. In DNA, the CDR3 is TGTGCCAGCAGCTTCCAATTCCTAGGGGATGGCTACACCTTC. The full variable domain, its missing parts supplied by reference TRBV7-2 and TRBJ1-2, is GAGVSQSPSNKVTEKGKDVELRCDPISGHTALYWYRQSLGQGLEFLIYFQGNSAPDKSGLPSDRFSAERTGGSVSTLTIQRTQQEDSAVYLCASSFQFLGDGYTFGSGTRLTVV.

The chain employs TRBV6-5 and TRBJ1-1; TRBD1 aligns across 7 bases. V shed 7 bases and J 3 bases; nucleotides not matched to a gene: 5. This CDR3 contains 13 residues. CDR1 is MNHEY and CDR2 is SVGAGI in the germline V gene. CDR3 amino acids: CASTRTGYTEAFF. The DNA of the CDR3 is TGTGCCAGCACTCGGACAGGTTACACTGAAGCTTTCTTT.

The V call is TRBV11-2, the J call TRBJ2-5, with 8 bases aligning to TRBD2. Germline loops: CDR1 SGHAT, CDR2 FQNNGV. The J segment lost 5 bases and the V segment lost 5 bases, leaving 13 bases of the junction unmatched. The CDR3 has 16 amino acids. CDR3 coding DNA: TGTGCCAGCAGCCAATACGGGGGGGGCCTGGATGAGACCCAGTACTTC. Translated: CASSQYGGGLDETQYF. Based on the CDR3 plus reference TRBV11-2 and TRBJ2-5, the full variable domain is EAGVAQSPRYKIIEKRQSVAFWCNPISGHATLYWYQQILGQGPKLLIQFQNNGVVDDSQLPKDRFSAERLKGVDSTLKIQPAKLEDSAVYLCASSQYGGGLDETQYFGPGTRLLVL.